Presented here are 13 T cell receptor beta chains from one specimen sequenced in a study of blood T cell repertoires in COVID-19. TCRdb's table, derived via immunoSEQ multiplex PCR, lists solely in-frame clones and lacks some. The sample contains around 52,000 clones, approximately 86% of which appear only once. Sequenced: peripheral blood. The receptors come from an elderly woman with COVID-19, enrolled during active disease.

By proportion, this clone is medium-sized. The chain uses TRBV11-2 and TRBJ1-2; perhaps TRBD1 as D (6 bases). The CDR3 is 15 residues long. CDR1 and CDR2 from the germline V gene are SGHAT and FQNNGV. V was pared by 3 bases and J by 0 bases, with 11 bases between. CDR3 sequence: CASSFYRATNYGYTF. The CDR3 nucleotides are TGTGCCAGCAGCTTCTACAGGGCCACTAACTATGGCTACACCTTC.

This chain uses TRBV27 with TRBJ1-6, with 12 nucleotides matching TRBD1. CDR1 is MNHEY, CDR2 SMNVEV, per germline (reference sequence). J was trimmed by 10 bases and V by 7 bases; bases with no gene match: 8. This CDR3 contains 15 residues. CDR3 in DNA: TGTGCCAGCAAACACGGGACAGGGGGCTTGTCACCCCTCCACTTT. Translation gives CASKHGTGGLSPLHF.

The rearrangement joins TRBV7-2 to TRBJ2-5; D is possibly TRBD1 (6 bases). This CDR3 comprises 17 residues. Trimming took off 1 base at V and 2 bases at J, with 17 bases between the two ends. Germline CDR1 and CDR2: SGHTA and FQGNSA. Written as DNA, the CDR3 is TGTGCCAGCAGCTTAGGTTATAGGGCCAGGGGACAAGAGACCCAGTACTTC. Its translation: CASSLGYRARGQETQYF.

The chain carries TRBV5-5 and TRBJ2-2; 8 bases align to TRBD1. CDR3 size: 15 residues. V trimming: 4 bases; J trimming: 1 base; junction bases outside the gene matches: 3. Germline V lookup: CDR1 SGHKS, CDR2 YYEKEE (reference sequence). CDR3: CASSKTGENTGELFF. In nucleotides, the CDR3 is TGTGCCAGCAGCAAGACAGGGGAGAACACCGGGGAGCTGTTTTTT.

The chain couples TRBV18 to TRBJ2-7; TRBD2 is a possible D gene (5 bases). The ends were cut back, 1 base at V and 8 bases at J, with 9 bases in the middle. This CDR3 has 12 residues. The germline CDR1 and CDR2 sequences are KGHSH and LQKENI. For the CDR3, the DNA is TGTGCCAGCTCACCACAGGGAGAGAAGCAGTACTTC. It yields the protein CASSPQGEKQYF.

The chain employs TRBV23-1 and TRBJ1-4; 8 nucleotides match TRBD1. TRBV23-1 is annotated as an ORF whose role is uncertain. This CDR3 has 16 residues. V lost 3 bases and J lost 8; bases outside the gene matches: 11. For the CDR3, the DNA is TGCGCCAGCAGTCATTGGGGACAGGTTAAAAGGGAAAAACTGTTTTTT. It codes for CASSHWGQVKREKLFF.

The rearrangement uses TRBV19 and TRBJ2-1, with D tentatively TRBD2 (5 bases). Germline V CDR1 and CDR2: LNHDA, SQIVND (reference sequence). The length of the CDR3 is 16 residues. V was cut by 6 bases and J by 0 bases, with 15 bases left in between. The CDR3 DNA reads TGTGCCAGTAGCCGCACCCGGGGTAGCTCCTACAATGAGCAGTTCTTC. Translated: CASSRTRGSSYNEQFF.

This clone was observed once. The chain couples TRBV3-1 (or the pseudogene TRBV3-2) to TRBJ2-7, with 11 bases aligning to TRBD2. Germline CDR1 LGHDT, CDR2 YNNKEL (reference sequence). The V segment lost 4 bases and the J segment 4 bases; nucleotides outside the gene matches: 9. The CDR3 contains 16 residues. Here the CDR3 reads CASSRIAGGPGYEQYF. The CDR3 nucleotides are TGTGCCAGCAGCCGAATAGCGGGGGGGCCCGGGTACGAGCAGTACTTC.

The rearrangement joins TRBV2 to TRBJ2-4, with D perhaps TRBD1 (5 bases). Germline lookup yields CDR1 SNHLY and CDR2 FYNNEI. The CDR3 spans 16 residues. Trimming shortened V by 6 bases and J by 5 bases, and 20 bases separated the two germline ends. The CDR3 DNA reads as TGTGCCAGCAGCCCCGATAGACAGAGAAGCCAAAACATTCAGTACTTC. Its protein product is CASSPDRQRSQNIQYF.

The rearrangement links TRBV14 to TRBJ2-1; TRBD1 is a possible D gene (6 bases). The CDR3 contains 13 residues. CDR1 and CDR2 from the germline V gene are SGHDN and FVKESK. V was pared by 4 bases and J by 5 bases, with 9 bases between. CDR3 nucleotide sequence: TGTGCCAGCAGCCGGTGGACAGACAATGAGCAGTTCTTC. Translation gives CASSRWTDNEQFF.

The V gene is TRBV20-1, the J gene TRBJ2-7; 8 positions agree with TRBD1. This CDR3 region has 11 residues. The J segment lost 6 bases and the V segment lost 4 bases, leaving 2 bases of the junction unmatched. CDR1 and CDR2 from the germline V gene are DFQATT and SNEGSKA (reference sequence). Here the CDR3 DNA reads TGCAGTGCTACCGGACAGGGCGAGCAGTACTTC. As protein: CSATGQGEQYF.

This clone was observed a handful of times. The chain recombines TRBV7-9 with TRBJ1-3; 7 nucleotides align to TRBD1. CDR3 size: 15 residues. Germline CDR1 reads SEHNR; CDR2 reads FQNEAQ (reference sequence). The V segment lost 5 bases and the J segment 3 bases; nucleotides outside the gene matches: 7. This CDR3 reads CASSADRAFGNTIYF. The CDR3, as DNA: TGTGCCAGCAGCGCCGACAGGGCTTTTGGAAACACCATATATTTT.

The chain links TRBV3-1 (or the pseudogene TRBV3-2) to TRBJ2-2, with 16 bases fitting TRBD2. The CDR3 runs to 19 residues. Germline V gene sequence: CDR1 LGHDT, CDR2 YNNKEL (reference sequence). V dropped 4 bases and J dropped 6; count of bases not matched to a gene: 11. CDR3 DNA sequence: TGTGCCAGCAGCCGTGGGACTAGCGGGGGGGTCCGGGTATCCGGGGAGCTGTTTTTT. Translation gives CASSRGTSGGVRVSGELFF.